The 10 T cell receptor beta chains given below trace back to one sample, sequenced in a study of graft-versus-host responses after intestinal transplantation. Clones were read by immunoSEQ multiplex PCR, and TCRdb kept only the in-frame ones, dropping some. The sample consists of approximately 6,900 clones, roughly 24% of them appearing once. The sample in question was alloreactive CD4+ T cells from a mixed lymphocyte reaction culture, obtained before transplantation. Subset of the sample: CFSE-low proliferating T cells sorted from roughly 6-day pre-transplant mixed lymphocyte reaction (GvH or HvG direction). The receptors stem from a human patient who was an organ donor for intestinal transplantation.

Comment on this clone: One base away lies a much larger clone, so this may be a sequencing read error. The V gene is TRBV7-9, the J gene TRBJ1-1; D uncertain. The V end lost 4 bases, the J end lost 1 base, and 19 bases lay between the germline ends. The CDR3 is made up of 17 amino acids. Germline-derived CDR1 and CDR2 are SEHNR and FQNEAQ (reference sequence). The CDR3 DNA sequence: TGTGCCAGCAGCTCACCTCGGATCAGTTGGGGGAACACTGAAGCTTTCTTT. It yields the protein CASSSPRISWGNTEAFF.

This sequence joins TRBV7-9 and TRBJ2-7; D perhaps matches TRBD1 (5 bases). From germline, CDR1 is SEHNR and CDR2 FQNEAQ (reference sequence). This CDR3 spans 13 amino acids. V lost 1 base to trimming and J lost 3 bases, with 7 bases between them. The CDR3 loop reads CASSLGRGYEQYF. In DNA, the CDR3 is TGTGCCAGCAGCTTAGGAAGGGGCTACGAGCAGTACTTC.

V and J are TRBV11-3 and TRBJ2-3, with 12 positions matching TRBD2. V lost 1 base to trimming and J lost 5 bases; unmatched junction nucleotides: 4. The CDR3 sequence is 16 residues long. CDR1 is SGHNT, CDR2 YENEEA, per germline. CDR3 amino acids: CASSLALAGGVDTQYF. CDR3 DNA: TGTGCCAGCAGCTTAGCACTAGCGGGAGGAGTAGATACGCAGTATTTT.

This clone was observed a few times. This chain uses TRBV7-3 with TRBJ1-1; no firm D call. V was clipped by 5 bases and J by 4 bases, with 14 bases between them. This CDR3 is 14 amino acids long. From germline, CDR1 is SGHTA and CDR2 FQGTGA. The chain's CDR3 is CASSASPGVTEAFF. For the CDR3, the DNA is TGTGCCAGCAGCGCCTCACCGGGAGTCACTGAAGCTTTCTTT.

This chain links TRBV11-2 with TRBJ2-1; D remains unclear. The CDR3 is 15 amino acids. CDR1 is SGHAT and CDR2 is FQNNGV in the germline V gene. V dropped 5 bases and J dropped 0 bases, with 11 bases sitting between them. CDR3 in DNA: TGTGCCAGCAGCCTCGAGGTTAGCTCCTACAATGAGCAGTTCTTC. The encoded protein is CASSLEVSSYNEQFF.

A few counts support this clone. A much larger clonotype is one base distant, so this may be a read error. The chain uses TRBV19 and TRBJ1-5; D unresolved. The CDR3 has 13 amino acids. CDR1 and CDR2 from the germline V gene are LNHDA and SQIVND (reference sequence). The CDR3 DNA reads as TGTGCCAGTAGTACCCGGATCGCACAGCCCCATCATTTT. It codes for CASSTRIAQPHHF. Drawing the rest from reference TRBV19 and TRBJ1-5, the complete variable domain is DGGITQSPKYLFRKEGQNVTLSCEQNLNHDAMYWYRQDPGQGLRLIYYSQIVNDFQKGDIAEGYSVSREKKESFPLTVTSAQKNPTAFYLCASSTRIAQPHHFGDGTRLSIL.

This clone counts as medium-sized (0.01 to 0.1%). This chain joins TRBV7-2 and TRBJ2-2; 8 bases fit TRBD2. V lost 0 bases and J lost 6; bases outside the gene matches: 3. Germline V gene sequence: CDR1 SGHTA, CDR2 FQGNSA. This CDR3 is 15 amino acids long. DNA of the CDR3: TGTGCCAGCAGCTTAGCGCAACTAGCGGCCGGGGAGCTGTTTTTT. Its translation is CASSLAQLAAGELFF. Full variable domain (remainder filled in from reference TRBV7-2 and TRBJ2-2): GAGVSQSPSNKVTEKGKDVELRCDPISGHTALYWYRQSLGQGLEFLIYFQGNSAPDKSGLPSDRFSAERTGGSVSTLTIQRTQQEDSAVYLCASSLAQLAAGELFFGEGSRLTVL.

This clone was picked up a small number of times. The gene calls are TRBV10-3 and TRBJ1-1; 8 bases match TRBD1. Germline V gives CDR1 ENHRY, CDR2 SYGVKD. The trim removed 10 bases at V and 0 bases at J, leaving 7 bases unmatched. CDR3 length: 14 amino acids. The CDR3 loop reads CATSTGGVNTEAFF. The CDR3 DNA reads as TGTGCCACATCAACAGGGGGTGTGAACACTGAAGCTTTCTTT.

The chain couples TRBV4-3 to TRBJ1-6, with 7 bases aligning to TRBD1. V shed 4 bases, J shed 8 bases, and the junction held 5 bases outside the gene matches. The germline CDR1 and CDR2 sequences are LGHNA and YSLEER. The CDR3 runs to 14 residues. This CDR3 reads CASSPGRGYSPLHF. In DNA form, the CDR3 reads TGCGCCAGCAGCCCCGGCAGGGGGTATTCACCCCTCCACTTT.

The table lists this clone with a few counts. The V gene is TRBV6-5, the J gene TRBJ2-3; no clear D. Germline-derived CDR1 and CDR2 are MNHEY and SVGAGI. This CDR3 spans 13 amino acids. V lost 10 bases to trimming and J lost 0 bases, with 11 bases between them. DNA for the CDR3: TGTGCCACCGCTACCGAGAGCACAGATACGCAGTATTTT. It encodes CATATESTDTQYF.